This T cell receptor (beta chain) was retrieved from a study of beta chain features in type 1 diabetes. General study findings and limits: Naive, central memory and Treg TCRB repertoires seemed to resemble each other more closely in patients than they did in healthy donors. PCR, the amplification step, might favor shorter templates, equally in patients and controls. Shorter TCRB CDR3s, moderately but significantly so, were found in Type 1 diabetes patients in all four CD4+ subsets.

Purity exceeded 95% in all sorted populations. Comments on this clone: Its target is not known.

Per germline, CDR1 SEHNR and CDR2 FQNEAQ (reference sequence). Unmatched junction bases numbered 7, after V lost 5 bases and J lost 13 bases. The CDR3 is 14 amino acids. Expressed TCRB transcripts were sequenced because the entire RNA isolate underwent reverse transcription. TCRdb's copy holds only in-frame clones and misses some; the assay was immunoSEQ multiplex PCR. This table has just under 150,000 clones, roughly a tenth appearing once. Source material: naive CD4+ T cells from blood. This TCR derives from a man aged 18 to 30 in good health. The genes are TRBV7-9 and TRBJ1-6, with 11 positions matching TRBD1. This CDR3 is CASSRGQGEAPLHF. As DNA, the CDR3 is TGTGCCAGCAGCCGGGGACAGGGGGAGGCTCCCCTCCACTTT. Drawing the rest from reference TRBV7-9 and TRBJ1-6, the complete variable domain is DTGVSQNPRHKITKRGQNVTFRCDPISEHNRLYWYRQTLGQGPEFLTYFQNEAQLEKSRLLSDRFSAERPKGSFSTLEIQRTEQGDSAMYLCASSRGQGEAPLHFGNGTRLTVT.